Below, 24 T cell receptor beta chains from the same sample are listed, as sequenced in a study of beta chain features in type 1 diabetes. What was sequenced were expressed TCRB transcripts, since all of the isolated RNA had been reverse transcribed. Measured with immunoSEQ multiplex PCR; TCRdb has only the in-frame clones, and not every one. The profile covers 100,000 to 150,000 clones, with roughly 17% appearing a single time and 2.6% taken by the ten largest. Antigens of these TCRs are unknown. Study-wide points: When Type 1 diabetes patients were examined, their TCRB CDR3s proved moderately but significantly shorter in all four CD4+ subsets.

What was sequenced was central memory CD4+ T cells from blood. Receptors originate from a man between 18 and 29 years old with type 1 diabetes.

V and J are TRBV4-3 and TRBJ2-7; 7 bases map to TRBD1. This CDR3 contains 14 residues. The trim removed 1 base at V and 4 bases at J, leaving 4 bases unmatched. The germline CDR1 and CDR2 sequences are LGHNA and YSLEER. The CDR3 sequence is CASSQGATGYEQYF. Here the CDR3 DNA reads TGCGCCAGCAGCCAAGGCGCGACAGGGTACGAGCAGTACTTC.

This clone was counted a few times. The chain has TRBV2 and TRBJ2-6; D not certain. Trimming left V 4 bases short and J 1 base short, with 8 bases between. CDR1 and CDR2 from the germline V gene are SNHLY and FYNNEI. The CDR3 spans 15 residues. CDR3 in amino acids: CASSGTRSGANVLTF. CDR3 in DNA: TGTGCCAGCAGTGGTACTCGTTCTGGGGCCAACGTCCTGACTTTC.

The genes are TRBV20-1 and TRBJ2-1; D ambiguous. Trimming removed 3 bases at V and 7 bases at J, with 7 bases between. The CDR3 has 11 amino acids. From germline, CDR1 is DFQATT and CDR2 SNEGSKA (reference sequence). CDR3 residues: CSARAKNEQFF. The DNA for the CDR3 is TGCAGTGCTAGGGCCAAAAATGAGCAGTTCTTC.

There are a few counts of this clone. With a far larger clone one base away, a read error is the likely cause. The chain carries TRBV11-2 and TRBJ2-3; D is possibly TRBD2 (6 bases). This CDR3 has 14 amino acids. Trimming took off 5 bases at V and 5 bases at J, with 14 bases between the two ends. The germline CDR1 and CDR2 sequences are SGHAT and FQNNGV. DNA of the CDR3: TGTGCCAGCAGCCGACTAGTGTGCGGAGATACGCAGTATTTT. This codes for CASSRLVCGDTQYF.

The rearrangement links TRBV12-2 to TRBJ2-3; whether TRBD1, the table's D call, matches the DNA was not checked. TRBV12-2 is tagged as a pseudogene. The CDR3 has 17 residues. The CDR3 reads CASRLGRDTYTTDTQYF. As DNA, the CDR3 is TGTGCAAGTCGCTTGGGCCGGGACACCTACACCACAGATACGCAGTATTTT.

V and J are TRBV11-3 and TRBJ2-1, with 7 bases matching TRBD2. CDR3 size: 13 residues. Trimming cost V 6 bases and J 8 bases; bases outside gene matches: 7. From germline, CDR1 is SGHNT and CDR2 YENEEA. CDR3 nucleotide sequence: TGTGCCAGCAGAGCGGCGGGAGTCCATGAGCAGTTCTTC. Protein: CASRAAGVHEQFF.

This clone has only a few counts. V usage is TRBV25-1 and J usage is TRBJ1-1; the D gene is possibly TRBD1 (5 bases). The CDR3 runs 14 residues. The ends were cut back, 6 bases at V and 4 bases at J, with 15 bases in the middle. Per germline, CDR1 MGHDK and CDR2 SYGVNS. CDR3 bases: TGTGCCAGCAGCCAAAGTAGGAGGGGCACTGAAGCTTTCTTT. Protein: CASSQSRRGTEAFF.

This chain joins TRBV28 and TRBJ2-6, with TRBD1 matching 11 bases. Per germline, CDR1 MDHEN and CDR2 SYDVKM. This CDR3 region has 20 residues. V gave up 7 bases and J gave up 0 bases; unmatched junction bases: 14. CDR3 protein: CASKPIYGTGGPSGANVLTF. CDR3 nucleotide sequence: TGTGCCAGCAAACCGATTTATGGGACAGGGGGACCCTCTGGGGCCAACGTCCTGACTTTC.

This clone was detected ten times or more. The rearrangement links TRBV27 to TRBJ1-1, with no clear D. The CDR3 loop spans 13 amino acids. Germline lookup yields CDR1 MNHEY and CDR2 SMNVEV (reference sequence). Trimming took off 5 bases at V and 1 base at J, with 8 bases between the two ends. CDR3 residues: CASSSYGNTEAFF. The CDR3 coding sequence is TGTGCCAGCAGTAGCTACGGGAACACTGAAGCTTTCTTT.

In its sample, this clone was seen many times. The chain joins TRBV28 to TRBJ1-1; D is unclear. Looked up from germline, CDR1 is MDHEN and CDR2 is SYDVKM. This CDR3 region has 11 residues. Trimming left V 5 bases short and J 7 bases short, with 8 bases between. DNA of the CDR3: TGTGCCAGCAGTCGCCCGGATGAAGCTTTCTTT. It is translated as CASSRPDEAFF.

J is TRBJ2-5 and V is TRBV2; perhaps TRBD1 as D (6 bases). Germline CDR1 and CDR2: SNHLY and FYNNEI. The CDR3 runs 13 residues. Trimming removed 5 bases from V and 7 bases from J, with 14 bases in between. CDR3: CASSSQGFGTQYF. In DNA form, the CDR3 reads TGTGCCAGCAGTTCACAGGGTTTCGGGACCCAGTACTTC.

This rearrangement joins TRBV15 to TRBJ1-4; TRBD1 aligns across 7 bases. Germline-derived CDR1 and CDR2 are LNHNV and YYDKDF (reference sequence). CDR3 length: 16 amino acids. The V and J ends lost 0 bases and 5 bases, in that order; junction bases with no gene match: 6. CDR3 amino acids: CATSRDHGTANEKLFF. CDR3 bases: TGTGCCACCAGCAGAGATCATGGGACAGCGAATGAAAAACTGTTTTTT. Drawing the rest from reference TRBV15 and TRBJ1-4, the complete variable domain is DAMVIQNPRYQVTQFGKPVTLSCSQTLNHNVMYWYQQKSSQAPKLLFHYYDKDFNNEADTPDNFQSRRPNTSFCFLDIRSPGLGDTAMYLCATSRDHGTANEKLFFGSGTQLSVL.

CDR3 amino acids: CASSYPGLVNEQFF. As DNA, the CDR3 is TGTGCCAGCAGTTACCCCGGACTAGTCAATGAGCAGTTCTTC. The genes are TRBV6-5 and TRBJ2-1, with TRBD2 matching 7 bases. V shed 2 bases and J 6 bases; nucleotides not matched to a gene: 4. The CDR3 is 14 residues long. Germline CDR1 and CDR2: MNHEY and SVGAGI.

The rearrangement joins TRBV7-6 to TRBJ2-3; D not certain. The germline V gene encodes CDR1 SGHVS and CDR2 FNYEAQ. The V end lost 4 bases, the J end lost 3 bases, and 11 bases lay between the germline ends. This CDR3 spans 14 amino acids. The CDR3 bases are TGTGCCAGCAGCTCTAGGACGGAGACAGATACGCAGTATTTT. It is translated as CASSSRTETDTQYF.

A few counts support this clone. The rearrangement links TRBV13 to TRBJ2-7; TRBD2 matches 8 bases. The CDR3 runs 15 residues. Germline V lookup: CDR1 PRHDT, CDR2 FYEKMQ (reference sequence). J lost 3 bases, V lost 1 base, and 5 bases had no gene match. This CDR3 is CASSLVLAGVYEQYF. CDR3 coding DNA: TGTGCCAGCAGCTTAGTTCTAGCGGGTGTCTACGAGCAGTACTTC.

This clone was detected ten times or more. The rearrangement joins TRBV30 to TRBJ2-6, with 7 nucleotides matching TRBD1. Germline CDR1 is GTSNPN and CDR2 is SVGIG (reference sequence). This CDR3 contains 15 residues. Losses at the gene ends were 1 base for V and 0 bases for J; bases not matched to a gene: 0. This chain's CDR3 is CAWSEGASGANVLTF. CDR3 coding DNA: TGTGCCTGGAGTGAGGGGGCCTCTGGGGCCAACGTCCTGACTTTC.

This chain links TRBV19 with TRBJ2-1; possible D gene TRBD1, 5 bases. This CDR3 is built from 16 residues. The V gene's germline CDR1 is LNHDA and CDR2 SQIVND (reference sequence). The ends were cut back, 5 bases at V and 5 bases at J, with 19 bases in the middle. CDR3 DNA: TGTGCCAGTAGTCAATACAGGTCCTCAGGTCACAATGAGCAGTTCTTC. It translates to CASSQYRSSGHNEQFF.

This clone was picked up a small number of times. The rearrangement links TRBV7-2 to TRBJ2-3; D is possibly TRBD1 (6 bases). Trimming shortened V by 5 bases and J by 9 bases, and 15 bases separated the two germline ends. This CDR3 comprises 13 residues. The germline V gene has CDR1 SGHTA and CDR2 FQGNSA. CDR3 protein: CASSRLQGETQYF. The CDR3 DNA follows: TGTGCCAGCAGCCGTCTACAGGGTGAGACGCAGTATTTT.

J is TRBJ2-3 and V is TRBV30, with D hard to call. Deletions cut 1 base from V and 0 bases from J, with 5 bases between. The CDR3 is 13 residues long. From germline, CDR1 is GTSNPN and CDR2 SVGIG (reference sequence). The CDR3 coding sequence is TGTGCCTGGAGTGCCCCGAGCACAGATACGCAGTATTTT. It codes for CAWSAPSTDTQYF.

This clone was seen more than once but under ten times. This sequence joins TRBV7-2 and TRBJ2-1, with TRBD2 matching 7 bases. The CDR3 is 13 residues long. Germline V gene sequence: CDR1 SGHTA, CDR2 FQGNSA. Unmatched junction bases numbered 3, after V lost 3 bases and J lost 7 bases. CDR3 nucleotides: TGTGCCAGCAGCTTGACTAGCCCAAATGAGCAGTTCTTC. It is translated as CASSLTSPNEQFF.

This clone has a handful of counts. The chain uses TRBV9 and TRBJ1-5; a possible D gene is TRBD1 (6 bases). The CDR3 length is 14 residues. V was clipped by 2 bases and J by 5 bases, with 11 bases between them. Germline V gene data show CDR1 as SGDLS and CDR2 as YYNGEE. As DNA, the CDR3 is TGTGCCAGCAGCGTGAGGGGGAACGATCAGCCCCAGCATTTT. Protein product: CASSVRGNDQPQHF.

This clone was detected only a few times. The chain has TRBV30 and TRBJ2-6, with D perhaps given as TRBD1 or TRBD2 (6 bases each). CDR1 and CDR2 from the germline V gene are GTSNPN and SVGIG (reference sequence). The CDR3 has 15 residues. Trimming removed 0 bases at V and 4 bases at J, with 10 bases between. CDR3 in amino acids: CAWSVGGKGANVLTF. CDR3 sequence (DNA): TGTGCCTGGAGTGTAGGGGGGAAAGGGGCCAACGTCCTGACTTTC. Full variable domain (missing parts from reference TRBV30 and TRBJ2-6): SQTIHQWPATLVQPVGSPLSLECTVEGTSNPNLYWYRQAAGRGLQLLFYSVGIGQISSEVPQNLSASRPQDRQFILSSKKLLLSDSGFYLCAWSVGGKGANVLTFGAGSRLTVL.

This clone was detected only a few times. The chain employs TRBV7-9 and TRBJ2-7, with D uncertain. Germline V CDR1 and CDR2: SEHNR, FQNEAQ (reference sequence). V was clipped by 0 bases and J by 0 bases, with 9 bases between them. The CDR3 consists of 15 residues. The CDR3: CASSLAGPLSYEQYF. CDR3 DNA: TGTGCCAGCAGCTTAGCAGGGCCTCTCTCCTACGAGCAGTACTTC. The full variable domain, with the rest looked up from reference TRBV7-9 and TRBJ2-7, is DTGVSQNPRHKITKRGQNVTFRCDPISEHNRLYWYRQTLGQGPEFLTYFQNEAQLEKSRLLSDRFSAERPKGSFSTLEIQRTEQGDSAMYLCASSLAGPLSYEQYFGPGTRLTVT.

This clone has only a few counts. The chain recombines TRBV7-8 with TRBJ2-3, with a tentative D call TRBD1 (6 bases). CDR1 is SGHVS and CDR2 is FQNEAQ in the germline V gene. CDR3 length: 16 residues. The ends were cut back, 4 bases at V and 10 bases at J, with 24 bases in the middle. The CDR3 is CASSSFRGPVPRAQYF. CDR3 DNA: TGTGCCAGCAGCTCTTTCAGGGGCCCGGTCCCCAGGGCGCAGTATTTT.